This entry is about one TCR beta chain. Per the original methods: Amplification of reference gene primers was used by the study to estimate nucleated cell counts. TCRdb's copy holds only in-frame clones and misses some; the assay was immunoSEQ multiplex PCR. The D gene and trimming were derived from the DNA, and the V and J assignments and clone size from that table. The table has roughly 150,000 clones, more than 85% seen once. This record comes from a study of blood T cell repertoires in COVID-19. This sequence was found in a human donor in a cohort sampled during active COVID-19. Sequencing used peripheral blood.

The CDR3: CASSLRSSVETQYF. The CDR3 region has the DNA TGTGCCAGCAGTTTACGGTCTAGCGTGGAGACCCAGTACTTC. The chain is built from TRBV27 and TRBJ2-5; perhaps TRBD2 as D (6 bases). Trimming removed 2 bases at V and 5 bases at J, with 12 bases between. Germline V gene sequence: CDR1 MNHEY, CDR2 SMNVEV (reference sequence). This CDR3 spans 14 amino acids.